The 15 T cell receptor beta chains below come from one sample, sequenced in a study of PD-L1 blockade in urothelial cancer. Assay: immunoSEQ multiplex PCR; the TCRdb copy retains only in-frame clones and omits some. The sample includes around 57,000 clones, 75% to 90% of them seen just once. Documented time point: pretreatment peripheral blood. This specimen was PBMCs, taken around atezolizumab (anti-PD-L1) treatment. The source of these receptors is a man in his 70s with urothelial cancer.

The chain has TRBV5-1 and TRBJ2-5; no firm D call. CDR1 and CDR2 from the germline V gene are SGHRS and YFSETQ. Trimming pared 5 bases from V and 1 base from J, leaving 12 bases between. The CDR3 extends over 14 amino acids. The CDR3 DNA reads TGCGCCAGCAGAGTTCAGACATCCCAAGAGACCCAGTACTTC. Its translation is CASRVQTSQETQYF. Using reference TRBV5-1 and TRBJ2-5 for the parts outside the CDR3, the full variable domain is KAGVTQTPRYLIKTRGQQVTLSCSPISGHRSVSWYQQTPGQGLQFLFEYFSETQRNKGNFPGRFSGRQFSNSRSEMNVSTLELGDSALYLCASRVQTSQETQYFGPGTRLLVL.

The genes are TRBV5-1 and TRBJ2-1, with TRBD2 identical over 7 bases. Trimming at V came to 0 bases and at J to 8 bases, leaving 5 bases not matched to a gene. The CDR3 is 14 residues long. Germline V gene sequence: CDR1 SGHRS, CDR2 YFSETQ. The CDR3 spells CASSLGAGDDEQFF. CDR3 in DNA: TGCGCCAGCAGCTTGGGGGCGGGGGACGATGAGCAGTTCTTC. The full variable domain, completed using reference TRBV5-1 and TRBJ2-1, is KAGVTQTPRYLIKTRGQQVTLSCSPISGHRSVSWYQQTPGQGLQFLFEYFSETQRNKGNFPGRFSGRQFSNSRSEMNVSTLELGDSALYLCASSLGAGDDEQFFGPGTRLTVL.

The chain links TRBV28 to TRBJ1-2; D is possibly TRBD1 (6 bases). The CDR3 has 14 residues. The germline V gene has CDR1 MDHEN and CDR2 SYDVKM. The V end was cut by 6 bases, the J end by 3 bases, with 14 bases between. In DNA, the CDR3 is TGTGCCAGCAGCGGGGGGGCAGGGTACTATGGCTACACCTTC. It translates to CASSGGAGYYGYTF.

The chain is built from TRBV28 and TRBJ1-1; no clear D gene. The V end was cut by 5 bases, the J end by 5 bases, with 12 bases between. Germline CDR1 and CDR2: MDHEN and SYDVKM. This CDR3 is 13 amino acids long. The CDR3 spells CASSQLGETEAFF. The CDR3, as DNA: TGTGCCAGCAGTCAACTCGGGGAGACTGAAGCTTTCTTT.

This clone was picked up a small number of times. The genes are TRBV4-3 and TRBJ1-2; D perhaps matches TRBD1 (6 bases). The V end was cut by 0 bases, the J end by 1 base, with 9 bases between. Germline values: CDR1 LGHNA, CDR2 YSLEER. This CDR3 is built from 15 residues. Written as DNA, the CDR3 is TGCGCCAGCAGCCAAGATAGGGGGATTAACTATGGCTACACCTTC. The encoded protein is CASSQDRGINYGYTF.

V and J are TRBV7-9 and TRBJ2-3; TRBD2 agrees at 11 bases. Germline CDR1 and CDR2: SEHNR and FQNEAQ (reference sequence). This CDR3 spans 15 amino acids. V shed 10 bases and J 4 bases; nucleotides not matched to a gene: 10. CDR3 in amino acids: CATTLAGGRADTQYF. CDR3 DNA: TGTGCCACGACTCTAGCGGGAGGACGCGCAGATACGCAGTATTTT.

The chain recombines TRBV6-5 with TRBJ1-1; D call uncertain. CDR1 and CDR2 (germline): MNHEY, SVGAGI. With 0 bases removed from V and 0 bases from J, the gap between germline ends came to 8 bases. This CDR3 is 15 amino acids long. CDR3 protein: CASSYSNGVNTEAFF. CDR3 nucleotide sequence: TGTGCCAGCAGTTACTCGAACGGGGTGAACACTGAAGCTTTCTTT.

The CDR3: CAWSGGYGYTF. The CDR3 DNA reads TGTGCCTGGAGCGGGGGATATGGCTACACCTTC. The chain carries TRBV30 and TRBJ1-2, with D perhaps TRBD1 (5 bases). V gave up 3 bases and J gave up 5 bases, with 7 bases separating them. Germline V CDR1 and CDR2: GTSNPN, SVGIG (reference sequence). CDR3 length: 11 residues. The whole variable domain, remainder taken from reference TRBV30 and TRBJ1-2, is SQTIHQWPATLVQPVGSPLSLECTVEGTSNPNLYWYRQAAGRGLQLLFYSVGIGQISSEVPQNLSASRPQDRQFILSSKKLLLSDSGFYLCAWSGGYGYTFGSGTRLTVV.

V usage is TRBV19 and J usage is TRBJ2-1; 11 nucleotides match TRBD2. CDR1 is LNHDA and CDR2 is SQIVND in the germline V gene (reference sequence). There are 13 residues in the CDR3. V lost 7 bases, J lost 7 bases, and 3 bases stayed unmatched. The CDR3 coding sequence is TGTGCCAGTAAACTAGCGGGAGCTAATGAGCAGTTCTTC. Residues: CASKLAGANEQFF.

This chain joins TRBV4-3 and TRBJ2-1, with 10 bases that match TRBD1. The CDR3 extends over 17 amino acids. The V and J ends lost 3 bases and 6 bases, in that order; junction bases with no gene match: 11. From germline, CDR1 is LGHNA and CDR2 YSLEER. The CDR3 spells CASSHEYSGTGVNEQFF. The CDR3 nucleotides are TGCGCCAGCAGCCATGAATATTCCGGGACAGGGGTCAATGAGCAGTTCTTC.

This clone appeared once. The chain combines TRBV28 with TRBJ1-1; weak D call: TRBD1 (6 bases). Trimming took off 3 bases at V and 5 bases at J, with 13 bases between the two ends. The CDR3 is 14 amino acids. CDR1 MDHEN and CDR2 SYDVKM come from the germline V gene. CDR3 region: CASSFPRGRTEAFF. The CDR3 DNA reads TGTGCCAGCAGTTTCCCCAGGGGAAGAACTGAAGCTTTCTTT. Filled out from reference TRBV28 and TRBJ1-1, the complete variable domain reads DVKVTQSSRYLVKRTGEKVFLECVQDMDHENMFWYRQDPGLGLRLIYFSYDVKMKEKGDIPEGYSVSREKKERFSLILESASTNQTSMYLCASSFPRGRTEAFFGQGTRLTVV.

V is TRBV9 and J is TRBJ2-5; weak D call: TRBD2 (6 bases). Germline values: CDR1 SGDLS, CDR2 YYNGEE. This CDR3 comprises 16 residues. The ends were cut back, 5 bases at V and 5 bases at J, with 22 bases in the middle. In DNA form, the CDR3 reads TGTGCCAGCAGTCCCGGAGGGGTAATGGTAGGGGAGACCCAGTACTTC. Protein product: CASSPGGVMVGETQYF.

The CDR3 region is CSVERSNTQYF. The CDR3 DNA follows: TGCAGCGTTGAAAGGAGCAATACGCAGTATTTT. V and J are TRBV29-1 and TRBJ2-3; D call uncertain. V lost 2 bases to trimming and J lost 7 bases, with 7 bases between them. This CDR3 region has 11 residues. Germline V gene lookup returns CDR1 SQVTM and CDR2 ANQGSEA.

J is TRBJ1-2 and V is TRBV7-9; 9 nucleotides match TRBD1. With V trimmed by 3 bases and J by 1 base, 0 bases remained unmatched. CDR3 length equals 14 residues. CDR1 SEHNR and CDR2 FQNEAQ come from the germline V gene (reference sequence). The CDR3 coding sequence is TGTGCCAGCAGCTTGACAGGGGGTAACTATGGCTACACCTTC. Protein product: CASSLTGGNYGYTF.

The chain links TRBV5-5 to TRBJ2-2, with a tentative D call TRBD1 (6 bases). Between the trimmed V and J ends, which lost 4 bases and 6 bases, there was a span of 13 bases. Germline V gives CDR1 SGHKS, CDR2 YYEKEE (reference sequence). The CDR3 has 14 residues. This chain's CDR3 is CASSHHRDAGELFF. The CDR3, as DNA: TGTGCCAGCAGCCACCACAGGGATGCCGGGGAGCTGTTTTTT.